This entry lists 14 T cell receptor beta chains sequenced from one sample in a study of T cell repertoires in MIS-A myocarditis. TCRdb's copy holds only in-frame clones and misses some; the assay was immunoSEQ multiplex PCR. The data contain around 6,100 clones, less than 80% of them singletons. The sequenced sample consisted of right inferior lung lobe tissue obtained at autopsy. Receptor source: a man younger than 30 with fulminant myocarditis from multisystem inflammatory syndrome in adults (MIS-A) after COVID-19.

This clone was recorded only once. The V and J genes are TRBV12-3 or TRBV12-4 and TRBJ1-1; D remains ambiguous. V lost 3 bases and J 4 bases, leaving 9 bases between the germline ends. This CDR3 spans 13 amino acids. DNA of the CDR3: TGTGCCAGCAGTTTTGGGAGAAGCACTGAAGCTTTCTTT. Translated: CASSFGRSTEAFF.

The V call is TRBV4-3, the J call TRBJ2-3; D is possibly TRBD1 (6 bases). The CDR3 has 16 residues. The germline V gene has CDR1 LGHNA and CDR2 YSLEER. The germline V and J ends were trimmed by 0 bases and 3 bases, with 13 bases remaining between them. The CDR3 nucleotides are TGCGCCAGCAGCCAAGATACAGGGACGGGGACAGATACGCAGTATTTT. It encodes CASSQDTGTGTDTQYF.

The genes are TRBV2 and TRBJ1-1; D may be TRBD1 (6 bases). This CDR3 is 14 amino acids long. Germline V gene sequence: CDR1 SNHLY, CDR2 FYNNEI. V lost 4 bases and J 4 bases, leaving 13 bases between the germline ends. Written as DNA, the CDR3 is TGTGCCAGCAGTGTGCAAGGGGGGAGCACTGAAGCTTTCTTT. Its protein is CASSVQGGSTEAFF.

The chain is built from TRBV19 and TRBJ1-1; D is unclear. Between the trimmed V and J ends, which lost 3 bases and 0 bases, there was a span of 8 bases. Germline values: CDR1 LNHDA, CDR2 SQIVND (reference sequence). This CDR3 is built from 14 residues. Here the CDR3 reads CASSIVLMNTEAFF. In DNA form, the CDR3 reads TGTGCCAGTAGTATTGTTCTCATGAACACTGAAGCTTTCTTT.

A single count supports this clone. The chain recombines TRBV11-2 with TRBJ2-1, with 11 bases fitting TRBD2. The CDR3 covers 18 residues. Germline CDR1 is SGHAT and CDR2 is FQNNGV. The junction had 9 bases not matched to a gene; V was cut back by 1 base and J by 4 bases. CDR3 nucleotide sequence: TGTGCCAGCAGCTTAGGGGTTTCGGCTAGCGGGGGGTACAATGAGCAGTTCTTC. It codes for CASSLGVSASGGYNEQFF.

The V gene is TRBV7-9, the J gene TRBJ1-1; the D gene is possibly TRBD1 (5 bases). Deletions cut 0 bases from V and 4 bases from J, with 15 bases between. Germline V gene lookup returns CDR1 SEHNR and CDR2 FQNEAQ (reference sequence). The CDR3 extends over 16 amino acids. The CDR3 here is CASSLAVSGLGTEAFF. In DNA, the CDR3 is TGTGCCAGCAGCTTAGCGGTATCAGGGTTAGGCACTGAAGCTTTCTTT.

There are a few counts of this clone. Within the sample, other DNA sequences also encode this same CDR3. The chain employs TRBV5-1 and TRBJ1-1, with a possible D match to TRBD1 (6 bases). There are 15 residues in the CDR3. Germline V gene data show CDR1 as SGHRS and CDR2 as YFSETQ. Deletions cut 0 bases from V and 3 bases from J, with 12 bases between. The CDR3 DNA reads TGCGCCAGCAGCTTGGCCGGGACACCGGACACTGAAGCTTTCTTT. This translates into CASSLAGTPDTEAFF.

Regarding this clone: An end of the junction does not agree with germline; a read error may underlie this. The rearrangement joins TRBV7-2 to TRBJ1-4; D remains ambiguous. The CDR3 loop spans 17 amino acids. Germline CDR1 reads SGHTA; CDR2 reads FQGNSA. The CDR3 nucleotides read TGTGCCAACAGCTTTGGTCCCCTCAGGCGCAGTAATGAAAAACTGTTTTTT. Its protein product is CANSFGPLRRSNEKLFF. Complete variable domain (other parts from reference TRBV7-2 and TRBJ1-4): GAGVSQSPSNKVTEKGKDVELRCDPISGHTALYWYRQSLGQGLEFLIYFQGNSAPDKSGLPSDRFSAERTGGSVSTLTIQRTQQEDSAVYLCANSFGPLRRSNEKLFFGSGTQLSVL.

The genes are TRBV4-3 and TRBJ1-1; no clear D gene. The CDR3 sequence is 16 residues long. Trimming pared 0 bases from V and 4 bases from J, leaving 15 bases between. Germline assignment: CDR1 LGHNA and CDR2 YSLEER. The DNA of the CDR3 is TGCGCCAGCAGCCAAGATTTAGTACAGCGGGGCACTGAAGCTTTCTTT. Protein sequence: CASSQDLVQRGTEAFF.

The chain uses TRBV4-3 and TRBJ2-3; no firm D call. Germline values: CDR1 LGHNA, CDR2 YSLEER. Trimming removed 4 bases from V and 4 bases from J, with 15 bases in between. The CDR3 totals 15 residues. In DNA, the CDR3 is TGCGCCAGCAGCCCTCAGACCGGTCAGGCAGATACGCAGTATTTT. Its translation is CASSPQTGQADTQYF.

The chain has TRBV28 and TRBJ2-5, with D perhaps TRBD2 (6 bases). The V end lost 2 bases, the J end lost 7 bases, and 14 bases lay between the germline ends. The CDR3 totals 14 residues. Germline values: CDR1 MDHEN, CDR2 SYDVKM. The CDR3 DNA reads TGTGCCAGCAGTTTAGGCGGGACGGCTGGGACCCAGTACTTC. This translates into CASSLGGTAGTQYF. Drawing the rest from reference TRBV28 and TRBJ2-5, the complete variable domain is DVKVTQSSRYLVKRTGEKVFLECVQDMDHENMFWYRQDPGLGLRLIYFSYDVKMKEKGDIPEGYSVSREKKERFSLILESASTNQTSMYLCASSLGGTAGTQYFGPGTRLLVL.

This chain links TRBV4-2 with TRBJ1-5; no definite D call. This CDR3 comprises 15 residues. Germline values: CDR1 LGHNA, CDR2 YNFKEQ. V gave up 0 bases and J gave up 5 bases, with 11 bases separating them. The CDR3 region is CASSQDGQVHQPQHF. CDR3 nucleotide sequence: TGTGCCAGCAGCCAAGATGGCCAGGTTCATCAGCCCCAGCATTTT.

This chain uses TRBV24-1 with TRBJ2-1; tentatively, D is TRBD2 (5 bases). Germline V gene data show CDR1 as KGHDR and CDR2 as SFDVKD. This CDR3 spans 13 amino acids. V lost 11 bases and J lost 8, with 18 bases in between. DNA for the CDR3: TGTGCCAGTCAACGGTCCCGAGGGTATGAGCAGTTCTTC. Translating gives CASQRSRGYEQFF.

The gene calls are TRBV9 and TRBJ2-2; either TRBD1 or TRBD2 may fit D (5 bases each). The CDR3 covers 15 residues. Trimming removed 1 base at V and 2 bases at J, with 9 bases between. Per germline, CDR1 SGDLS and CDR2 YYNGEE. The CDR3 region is CASSVRGVNTGELFF. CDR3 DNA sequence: TGTGCCAGCAGCGTAAGAGGGGTAAACACCGGGGAGCTGTTTTTT.